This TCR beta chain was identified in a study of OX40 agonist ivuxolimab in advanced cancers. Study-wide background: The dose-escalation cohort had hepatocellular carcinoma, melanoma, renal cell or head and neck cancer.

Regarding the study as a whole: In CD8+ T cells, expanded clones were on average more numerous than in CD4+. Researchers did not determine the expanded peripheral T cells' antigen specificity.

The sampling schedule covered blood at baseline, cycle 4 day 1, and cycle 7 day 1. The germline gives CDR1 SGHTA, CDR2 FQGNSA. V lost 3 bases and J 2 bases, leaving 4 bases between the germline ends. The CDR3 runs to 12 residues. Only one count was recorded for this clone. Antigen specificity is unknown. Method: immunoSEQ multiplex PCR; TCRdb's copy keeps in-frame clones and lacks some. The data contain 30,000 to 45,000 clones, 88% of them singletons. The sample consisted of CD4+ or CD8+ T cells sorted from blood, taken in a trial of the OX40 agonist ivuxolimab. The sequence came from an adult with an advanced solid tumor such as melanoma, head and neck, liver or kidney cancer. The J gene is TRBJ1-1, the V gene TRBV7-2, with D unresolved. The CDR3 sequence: CASSLLNTEAFF. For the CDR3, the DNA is TGTGCCAGCAGCTTGTTAAACACTGAAGCTTTCTTT.